The entry that follows covers one T cell receptor (beta chain) sequence. The germline V gene encodes CDR1 LNHDA and CDR2 SQIVND (reference sequence). The CDR3 totals 16 residues. V was clipped by 4 bases and J by 5 bases, with 19 bases between them. Each PCR received spiked synthetic TCR analog templates. The assay was immunoSEQ multiplex PCR, and TCRdb's table has in-frame clones only and misses some. Among fewer than 85,000 clones, roughly 84% were seen once, and the ten largest hold roughly 8.3%. The sample's time point: pretreatment peripheral blood. Patients were diagnosed with urothelial carcinoma, either locally advanced or metastatic. The record originates from a study of PD-L1 blockade in urothelial cancer. At the level of the study: From about 2014, patients received atezolizumab, given as 1,200 mg intravenously every 3 weeks. Reported median T cell count for blood samples was over 110,000.

The receptor was derived from a woman aged 70-85 years with urothelial cancer. This chain connects TRBV19 to TRBJ2-3, with a tentative D call TRBD1 (6 bases). The source was PBMCs, collected around atezolizumab (anti-PD-L1) treatment. This chain's CDR3 is CASSTRGQTVGDTQYF. DNA for the CDR3: TGTGCCAGTAGTACCCGTGGACAGACTGTTGGAGATACGCAGTATTTT.